This entry features one T cell receptor beta chain sequence. Its target is unknown. This sample was included in a study of T cells in localized non-small cell lung cancer. Study results and caveats: Tumor trailed uninvolved adjacent lung in T cell clonality, which peaked there. Longer overall survival was associated with a higher density of T cells in the blood. Heterogeneity cannot be ruled out, as sequencing used one tumor region only.

Measured with immunoSEQ multiplex PCR; TCRdb has only the in-frame clones, and not every one. There are around 25,000 clones in the sample; about nine tenths occur only once, and roughly 20% lies in the top ten. The CDR3 covers 15 residues. Germline loops: CDR1 LNHDA, CDR2 SQIVND (reference sequence). Trimming pared 5 bases from V and 2 bases from J, leaving 13 bases between. This receptor was obtained from a man aged 35-69 years with stage I squamous cell lung carcinoma. This specimen was peripheral blood, taken before any cancer treatment. This chain joins TRBV19 and TRBJ1-5; no firm D call. In DNA form, the CDR3 reads TGTGCCAGTAGTTTTGGACGTAATCGCAATCAGCCCCAGCATTTT. Translating gives CASSFGRNRNQPQHF.